The 25 T cell receptor beta chains given below trace back to one sample, sequenced in a study of T-cell reconstitution after alpha-beta-depleted transplantation in children. The library targeted TCRbeta and was prepared with unique molecular identifiers. TCRdb re-derived calls from the PCR reads in MiXCR, one entry per CDR3 protein. Of approximately 590,000 distinct CDR3 sequences listed, 10% are singletons. Specimen: PBMCs from the stem cell graft donor, collected from the stem cell graft. These receptors came from a human donor who donated a stem cell graft to a child with acute myeloid leukemia.

Of note for this clonotype: A much bigger clone sits one base away, suggesting this may be a read error. V is TRBV12-3 or TRBV12-4 and J is TRBJ2-2; 9 bases line up with TRBD1. The CDR3 spans 18 residues. DNA for the CDR3: TGTGCCAGCTGTTTACACAGGGGGCAAACTAGGAACACCGGGGAGCTGTTTTTT. Translated: CASCLHRGQTRNTGELFF.

The table lists this clonotype with a few counts. The chain uses TRBV20-1 and TRBJ2-2, with TRBD2 as a possible D gene (5 bases). Trimming removed 1 base from V and 5 bases from J, with 11 bases in between. This CDR3 contains 14 residues. Germline V CDR1 and CDR2: DFQATT, SNEGSKA (reference sequence). CDR3: CSARVRLATGELFF. In nucleotides, the CDR3 is TGCAGTGCTAGAGTGAGGCTAGCAACCGGGGAGCTGTTTTTT.

Only a few counts were recorded for this clonotype. This chain links TRBV12-3 or TRBV12-4 with TRBJ1-2; D perhaps matches TRBD1 (6 bases). This CDR3 comprises 14 residues. Trimming removed 3 bases from V and 2 bases from J, with 10 bases in between. The CDR3 reads CASSFSGGNYGYTF. DNA of the CDR3: TGTGCCAGCAGTTTCTCTGGGGGCAACTATGGCTACACCTTC.

This clonotype was detected a few times. V gene TRBV20-1 combines with J gene TRBJ2-3; 7 bases fit TRBD2. Looked up from germline, CDR1 is DFQATT and CDR2 is SNEGSKA (reference sequence). This CDR3 is built from 17 residues. After removal of 1 base from V and 0 bases from J, the junction contained 10 bases not matched to a gene. The CDR3 region is CSARADGGGISTDTQYF. The CDR3, as DNA: TGCAGTGCTAGAGCCGACGGGGGAGGGATAAGCACAGATACGCAGTATTTT.

The sample holds a few counts of this clonotype. The chain couples TRBV5-1 to TRBJ2-1, with 13 bases that match TRBD2. From germline, CDR1 is SGHRS and CDR2 YFSETQ. This CDR3 region has 16 residues. Germline trimming cut 8 bases from V and 4 bases from J; bases unmatched to any gene: 9. The CDR3 spells CASARTSGSGYNEQFF. The CDR3 region has the DNA TGCGCCAGTGCAAGGACTAGCGGGAGTGGGTACAATGAGCAGTTCTTC.

In this sample, this clonotype turned up many times. The chain employs TRBV28 and TRBJ2-5, with 14 bases lining up with TRBD2. The junction had 4 bases not matched to a gene; V was cut back by 5 bases and J by 5 bases. The CDR3 contains 15 residues. Germline V lookup: CDR1 MDHEN, CDR2 SYDVKM. The CDR3: CASSPRLAGGETQYF. CDR3 coding DNA: TGTGCCAGCAGTCCCAGACTAGCGGGAGGGGAGACCCAGTACTTC.

The rearrangement links TRBV7-3 to TRBJ2-5; 9 bases line up with TRBD1. This CDR3 is built from 16 residues. Germline CDR1 is SGHTA and CDR2 is FQGTGA. V trimming: 0 bases; J trimming: 2 bases; junction bases outside the gene matches: 4. The CDR3 spells CASSLTTDRGQETQYF. The DNA for the CDR3 is TGTGCCAGCAGCTTAACTACCGACAGGGGGCAAGAGACCCAGTACTTC.

The chain uses TRBV7-3 and TRBJ2-1; 14 positions agree with TRBD2. The germline CDR1 and CDR2 sequences are SGHTA and FQGTGA. V lost 4 bases to trimming and J lost 9 bases; unmatched junction nucleotides: 14. This CDR3 contains 18 residues. Here the CDR3 reads CASSSLTGTSGRGSEQFF. The CDR3 DNA is TGTGCCAGCAGCTCCCTTACCGGGACTAGCGGGAGAGGGAGTGAGCAGTTCTTC.

This clonotype showed up just a few times. The gene calls are TRBV6-1 and TRBJ2-5; D not resolved. V was trimmed by 8 bases and J by 5 bases, leaving 18 bases between them. Per the germline V gene, CDR1 is MNHNS and CDR2 is SASEGT. The CDR3 extends over 14 amino acids. CDR3 sequence (DNA): TGTGCCAGCCAGCTTGGGTCTTTGAGTGAGACCCAGTACTTC. This gives the protein CASQLGSLSETQYF.

There are many counts of this clonotype. The chain uses TRBV7-2 and TRBJ2-2; D is uncertain. V was trimmed by 6 bases and J by 4 bases, leaving 12 bases between them. CDR3 length: 14 residues. Germline assignment: CDR1 SGHTA and CDR2 FQGNSA. The CDR3 nucleotides read TGTGCCAGCAGTCAGGACGGTACCACCGGGGAGCTGTTTTTT. Translated, it gives CASSQDGTTGELFF.

This clonotype was recorded a few times. The gene calls are TRBV29-1 and TRBJ1-3; D not certain. Trimming removed 2 bases at V and 8 bases at J, with 13 bases between. The V gene's germline CDR1 is SQVTM and CDR2 ANQGSEA. This CDR3 region has 13 residues. The CDR3 coding sequence is TGCAGCGTTGAACTGGGGATCGGAGACACCATATATTTT. Its translation: CSVELGIGDTIYF.

This clonotype was counted only a few times. The chain has TRBV7-9 and TRBJ2-1; D tentatively fits TRBD1 or TRBD2 (5 bases each). The CDR3 loop spans 14 amino acids. Germline CDR1 is SEHNR and CDR2 is FQNEAQ (reference sequence). V was cut by 3 bases and J by 5 bases, with 11 bases left in between. CDR3 nucleotides: TGTGCCAGCAGCTTTTGGGGGTCAGACAATGAGCAGTTCTTC. This sequence encodes CASSFWGSDNEQFF.

This clonotype has ten or more counts. This sequence joins TRBV5-1 and TRBJ2-1; possibly TRBD1 for D (5 bases). CDR3 length: 13 amino acids. The V gene lost 4 bases and the J gene lost 6 bases, with 11 bases spanning the gap. CDR1 SGHRS and CDR2 YFSETQ come from the germline V gene. The CDR3 DNA sequence: TGCGCCAGCAGCCGTAAAGACAGCAATGAGCAGTTCTTC. It yields the protein CASSRKDSNEQFF.

The chain combines TRBV4-2 with TRBJ2-1; possibly TRBD2 for D (6 bases). Germline V gene sequence: CDR1 LGHNA, CDR2 YNFKEQ. Trimming cost V 0 bases and J 1 base, with 10 bases left between them. The CDR3 covers 16 residues. The CDR3 here is CASSQELAQSYNEQFF. The DNA for the CDR3 is TGTGCCAGCAGCCAAGAACTAGCTCAATCCTACAATGAGCAGTTCTTC.

In regard to this clonotype: This may stem from a read error, because a much larger clone lies one nucleotide away. V gene TRBV7-3 combines with J gene TRBJ2-3, with 13 bases aligning to TRBD2. CDR3 length: 21 amino acids. Germline V CDR1 and CDR2: SGHTA, FQGTGA. Trimming took 6 bases from V and 0 from J; bases not matched to a gene: 18. The CDR3 region has the DNA TGTGCCAGCAGTAACGTTGACGGACTAGCGGGAGATTCGGCTAGCACAGATACGCAGTATTTT. Translated, it gives CASSNVDGLAGDSASTDTQYF.

This clonotype was detected only a few times. The genes are TRBV9 and TRBJ2-7; D is possibly TRBD1 or TRBD2 (5 bases each). Trimming stripped 0 bases from V and 4 bases from J, with 14 bases between. CDR3 length: 15 amino acids. Germline loops: CDR1 SGDLS, CDR2 YYNGEE. The CDR3 protein is CASSVAGTQGYEQYF. CDR3 nucleotides: TGTGCCAGCAGCGTAGCCGGGACGCAGGGTTACGAGCAGTACTTC.

This clonotype was detected only a few times. This chain uses TRBV20-1 with TRBJ1-6; TRBD1 matches at 8 bases. The CDR3 extends over 15 amino acids. J was trimmed by 5 bases and V by 4 bases; bases with no gene match: 7. The V gene's germline CDR1 is DFQATT and CDR2 SNEGSKA (reference sequence). The CDR3 sequence: CSATSLQGDNSPLHF. The CDR3 DNA reads TGCAGTGCTACCAGCCTACAGGGGGATAATTCACCCCTCCACTTT.

This clonotype showed up many times. The chain joins TRBV6-2 or TRBV6-3 to TRBJ2-5; D is undetermined. The CDR3 spans 14 residues. The germline gives CDR1 MNHEY, CDR2 SVGEGT. The V end lost 1 base, the J end lost 0 bases, and 6 bases lay between the germline ends. The CDR3 region is CASSYYKYQETQYF. CDR3 sequence (DNA): TGTGCCAGCAGTTACTACAAGTACCAAGAGACCCAGTACTTC.

This clonotype was recorded a few times. The V and J genes are TRBV12-3 or TRBV12-4 and TRBJ2-7; perhaps TRBD1 as D (6 bases). The ends were cut back, 5 bases at V and 3 bases at J, with 11 bases in the middle. The CDR3 totals 13 residues. CDR3 residues: CASSHEGGYEQYF. The CDR3 bases are TGTGCCAGCAGTCACGAAGGGGGCTACGAGCAGTACTTC.

In this sample, this clonotype turned up many times. The V gene is TRBV28, the J gene TRBJ2-1; TRBD1 matches 10 bases. The germline gives CDR1 MDHEN, CDR2 SYDVKM. The CDR3 contains 14 residues. The ends lost 6 bases at V and 10 bases at J; junction bases unmatched: 9. The chain's CDR3 is CASRTGGAAMEQFF. The CDR3 coding sequence is TGTGCCAGCAGGACAGGGGGCGCCGCAATGGAGCAGTTCTTC.

A few counts support this clonotype. The chain joins TRBV27 to TRBJ2-3; D not resolved. Trimming removed 10 bases from V and 0 bases from J, with 14 bases in between. Germline values: CDR1 MNHEY, CDR2 SMNVEV (reference sequence). The CDR3 is made up of 14 amino acids. For the CDR3, the DNA is TGTGCCACCCACGGGCCCTTCAGCACAGATACGCAGTATTTT. This encodes CATHGPFSTDTQYF.

The rearrangement uses TRBV7-9 and TRBJ2-3; 8 bases line up with TRBD1. The germline V gene encodes CDR1 SEHNR and CDR2 FQNEAQ (reference sequence). The CDR3 length is 15 residues. Trimming removed 6 bases from V and 0 bases from J; junction bases left unmatched: 5. CDR3 sequence: CASRQGAASTDTQYF. DNA of the CDR3: TGTGCCAGCAGGCAGGGGGCGGCTAGCACAGATACGCAGTATTTT.

This chain connects TRBV7-9 to TRBJ2-7; 9 positions agree with TRBD1. Germline values: CDR1 SEHNR, CDR2 FQNEAQ (reference sequence). V was clipped by 5 bases and J by 3 bases; unmatched bases: 5. This CDR3 has 14 amino acids. The DNA for the CDR3 is TGTGCCAGCAGCGGGACAGGGACCTACTACGAGCAGTACTTC. Its protein is CASSGTGTYYEQYF.

This clonotype came up a few times. The chain uses TRBV6-2 or TRBV6-3 and TRBJ2-1, with 10 bases fitting TRBD2. The CDR3 length is 15 residues. The germline V gene has CDR1 MNHEY and CDR2 SVGEGT. The trim removed 7 bases at V and 6 bases at J, leaving 9 bases unmatched. CDR3 loop: CASTQLAGLGNEQFF. In DNA, the CDR3 is TGTGCCAGCACCCAACTAGCGGGACTCGGCAATGAGCAGTTCTTC.

This clonotype was observed many times. V gene TRBV5-1 combines with J gene TRBJ2-2, with D perhaps matching TRBD2 (6 bases). Germline CDR1 reads SGHRS; CDR2 reads YFSETQ. The V end was cut by 0 bases, the J end by 3 bases, with 15 bases between. The CDR3 runs to 17 residues. This CDR3 is CASSLAWRASDTGELFF. CDR3 nucleotide sequence: TGCGCCAGCAGCTTGGCCTGGAGGGCATCAGACACCGGGGAGCTGTTTTTT.